This T cell receptor (beta chain) was retrieved from a study of shared clonotypes between healthy human individuals (TCRdb year 2020). About the investigation overall: A few men and two women, aged 18 to 49 years, made up the cohort. To estimate repertoire size and how much clonotypes are shared between individuals, the study performed deep sequencing of blood TCR repertoires from roughly five healthy adults. Libraries were prepared and TCR repertoires were sequenced by different laboratories using diverse techniques, in order to increase sequencing depth and limit assay-specific biases. Leukapheresis yielded between about 0.85 and 10 billion PBMCs per donor. General findings and caveats noted by the study authors: Sampling was restricted to blood, and TCR repertoires in tissues likely differ from the TCR repertoires found in blood. The genetic and exposure-history diversity represented was limited by the small number of donors. Pairwise subsampling led to the expectation that sequencing depth would affect the degree of clonotype sharing among donors.

TCR CDR3 regions were amplified from genomic DNA by multiplex PCR using the deep immunoSEQ assay. Genomic DNA extracted from each cell subset was distributed evenly over all wells of several immunoSEQ 96-well plates, and each plate served as one replicate. For unsorted PBMC, approximately 290 ng genomic DNA, equal to 30,000 or so T cell genomes, was loaded into each replicate PCR. Unsorted PBMC genomic DNA was sequenced across ten immunoSEQ deep assay plates. Purified libraries were measured with a Qubit 3.0 fluorometer, size-checked on a Bioanalyzer 2100, and measured again with the KAPA Library Quantification kit. Every immunoSEQ 96-well plate was sequenced on a separate single-read 150-cycle Illumina NextSeq 550 flow cell. The authors' analysis ran thus. The immunoSEQ output contained only junctional sequences without quality scores, so filtering could not match that applied to full-length reads. Sequences were annotated with PyIR, a Python wrapper for IgBLAST v1.9, and V/J genes and CDR3 were assigned using IMGT germline references. Reads were filtered out if the reads had weak V/J assignments (E-value above 1e-6), no CDR3, stop codons, out-of-frame junctions, or ambiguous translated residues. A V3J clonotype was defined by an identical inferred V gene, J gene, and CDR3 amino acid sequence. To compute the percentage overlap between repertoires, the number of shared unique clonotypes was divided by the size of the smaller repertoire. Three approaches were used to assess repertoire richness: RTK rarefaction, the Chao1 estimator, and Recon v2.1 estimates of unobserved clonotypes. TCRdb provides this immuneACCESS table in a form limited to in-frame rearrangements. Some clones are lacking; in checked studies, under half of them reflect an unresolved V gene, and why the rest are absent is not known. V and J calls and clone size come straight from that table; D and trimming were deduced from the DNA. Across this sample there are about 520,000 clones, with about 78% seen only once. About 12% of the sample comes from the top ten.

The V end loses 1 base and the J end loses 3 bases, and a stretch of 3 bases separates them. From the cysteine through the phenylalanine, the CDR3 covers 12 amino acids. Only the CDR3 portion is preserved as DNA: 36 bases, with reading frame beginning at the first base. According to the germline V gene, CDR1 reads SGHVS and CDR2 reads FNYEAQ. As to this clone: The clone's antigen remains unknown. The input lacks base qualities; no much larger clone sits a single base away. The identical CDR3 is also encoded by other nucleotide sequences in the sample.

The donors were healthy, HIV-negative adults who had no recently reported acute infections or vaccinations. All donors were Caucasian adults living in Nashville, Tennessee, USA. For unsorted samples, about 90 million PBMCs were counted and genomic DNA was extracted with the QIAamp DNA Blood Mini kit. Blood was obtained by leukapheresis, after which PBMCs were separated by Ficoll-Histopaque density gradient centrifugation and cryopreserved in liquid nitrogen vapor phase. This receptor chain uses TRBV7-6 and TRBJ2-5; the D gene is not confidently resolved. The clonotype originates from a woman between 40 and 55 years old in good health. Some clones in this sample may be carry-over from other donors' samples. The source material was PBMCs. The CDR3 has the sequence CASSLVEETQYF. The nucleotide sequence is TGTGCCAGCAGCTTAGTTGAAGAGACCCAGTACTTC.